These 5 T cell receptor beta chains share one sample of origin, sequenced in a study of cytomegalovirus exposure and HLA in healthy donors. PCR used 60 Vbeta primers and 13 Jbeta primers. Here immunoSEQ multiplex PCR was the method, and the copy in TCRdb shows in-frame clones only, minus some. Of approximately 150,000 clones listed, 70% to 85% are singletons. The sequencing sample was made of PBMCs. The receptors originated from a man younger than 40 in good health and CMV-seropositive.

The chain has TRBV7-9 and TRBJ2-7; D possibly corresponds to TRBD1 (5 bases). The CDR3 covers 16 residues. Germline assignment: CDR1 SEHNR and CDR2 FQNEAQ (reference sequence). V was pared by 5 bases and J by 1 base, with 18 bases between. CDR3 DNA: TGTGCCAGCAGCCTTCTCGAGGACACGGAATCCTACGAGCAGTACTTC. Translation gives CASSLLEDTESYEQYF.

The chain uses TRBV15 and TRBJ1-6; 9 bases agree with TRBD1. V shed 2 bases and J 7 bases; nucleotides not matched to a gene: 6. The CDR3 length is 16 residues. CDR1 is LNHNV and CDR2 is YYDKDF in the germline V gene (reference sequence). In nucleotides, the CDR3 is TGTGCCACCAGCAGACGGACAGGGGCTAGGAATTCACCCCTCCACTTT. It codes for CATSRRTGARNSPLHF.

The rearrangement uses TRBV19 and TRBJ2-5; the D gene is possibly TRBD2 (7 bases). This CDR3 is 16 amino acids long. Between the trimmed V and J ends, which lost 5 bases and 2 bases, there was a span of 18 bases. Germline-derived CDR1 and CDR2 are LNHDA and SQIVND (reference sequence). In nucleotides, the CDR3 is TGTGCCAGTAGTCTTCTCCAGGGAGGGGGACAAGAGACCCAGTACTTC. It translates to CASSLLQGGGQETQYF.

This chain uses TRBV30 with TRBJ2-1; TRBD1 agrees at 7 bases. Germline CDR1 is GTSNPN and CDR2 is SVGIG (reference sequence). J gave up 11 bases and V 4 bases, and 5 bases lay outside the gene matches. The CDR3 sequence is 11 residues long. This chain's CDR3 is CAWTTGDKQFF. The CDR3 coding sequence is TGTGCCTGGACCACAGGGGACAAGCAGTTCTTC.

This chain uses TRBV5-6 with TRBJ1-5; D is undetermined. CDR3 length: 13 residues. V lost 0 bases and J 9 bases, leaving 10 bases between the germline ends. Germline V gene data show CDR1 as SGHDT and CDR2 as YYEEEE. The CDR3 sequence is CASSLGELRPQHF. In DNA, the CDR3 is TGTGCCAGCAGCTTGGGGGAGTTAAGGCCCCAGCATTTT.